The next 27 T cell receptor beta chains were all read from a single sample in a study of human T cells and chemical hapten exposure. Via MiXCR, TCRdb re-called the RACE reads, giving one row per CDR3 protein. The table includes around 380,000 distinct CDR3 sequences, 4.8% detected once. This sample's time point: patch test 1, 2 weeks after DPC sensitization. Described treatment: therapeutic diphenylcyclopropenone sensitization with weekly scalp DPC. The sequenced sample was whole blood, obtained in connection with sensitization to the hapten diphenylcyclopropenone (DPC). These receptors all stem from a woman in her forties or fifties with alopecia areata. Some clones in this sample may be carry-over from other donors' samples.

The sample holds many counts of this clonotype. This sequence joins TRBV20-1 and TRBJ2-7; 10 nucleotides match TRBD1. CDR1 is DFQATT, CDR2 SNEGSKA, per germline (reference sequence). The CDR3 sequence is 12 residues long. With 7 bases clipped from V and 5 bases from J, the junction kept 5 bases outside the gene matches. The CDR3 DNA sequence: TGCAGTGAAACCGGGACAGGGGACGAGCAGTACTTC. This codes for CSETGTGDEQYF.

This clonotype was recorded only once. V gene TRBV7-2 combines with J gene TRBJ1-1; D gene ambiguous. Germline values: CDR1 SGHTA, CDR2 FQGNSA. CDR3 length equals 13 residues. The V end lost 1 base, the J end lost 7 bases, and 10 bases lay between the germline ends. DNA of the CDR3: TGTGCCAGCAGCTTAGGCCTGCGGATTGAAGCTTTCTTT. Translated, it gives CASSLGLRIEAFF.

This clonotype occurred many times. Because the CDR3's place on the DNA is in doubt, the DNA is left out and the CDR3 is given as listed by TCRdb. This sequence joins TRBV21-1 and TRBJ2-3; the D segment call TRBD1 is taken from the table without a DNA check. TRBV21-1 has pseudogene status. The CDR3 region is 13 residues in length, termini included. CDR3 in amino acids: CASSWGTGSGQYF.

The V call is TRBV12-3 or TRBV12-4, the J call TRBJ1-2; 9 bases line up with TRBD1. Trimming at V came to 6 bases and at J to 8 bases, leaving 4 bases not matched to a gene. The CDR3 is 12 amino acids. In DNA form, the CDR3 reads TGTGCCAGCAGGGGACAGGGCGGAGGCTACACCTTC. It is translated as CASRGQGGGYTF.

This clonotype showed up many times. The rearrangement uses TRBV6-6 and TRBJ2-3, with D perhaps TRBD1 (6 bases). V lost 5 bases and J lost 3, with 12 bases in between. There are 14 residues in the CDR3. The germline gives CDR1 MNHNY, CDR2 SVGAGI (reference sequence). The CDR3 loop reads CASSAPGVTDTQYF. Written as DNA, the CDR3 is TGTGCCAGCAGTGCACCAGGGGTAACAGATACGCAGTATTTT.

This clonotype was observed a handful of times. This chain joins TRBV4-3 and TRBJ2-1; 9 bases match TRBD1. The CDR3 is made up of 17 amino acids. V was clipped by 4 bases and J by 0 bases; unmatched bases: 7. The germline V gene encodes CDR1 LGHNA and CDR2 YSLEER. DNA for the CDR3: TGCGCCAGCAGCCTCAGGACAGGGGCGATCTCCTACAATGAGCAGTTCTTC. It is translated as CASSLRTGAISYNEQFF.

This clonotype turned up a few times. The chain couples TRBV7-9 to TRBJ1-6; D is unclear. The CDR3 totals 15 residues. Germline CDR1 and CDR2: SEHNR and FQNEAQ (reference sequence). The V and J ends lost 0 bases and 6 bases respectively, with 9 bases between them. This CDR3 is CASSLASGFNSPLHF. As DNA, the CDR3 is TGTGCCAGCAGCTTAGCTTCGGGTTTTAATTCACCCCTCCACTTT.

In DNA, the CDR3 is TGTGCCAGCACCCCCGTGGGGTCTCAAGAGACCCAGTACTTC. Translated: CASTPVGSQETQYF. The gene calls are TRBV27 and TRBJ2-5; no definite D call. CDR3 length: 14 residues. The ends were cut back, 7 bases at V and 2 bases at J, with 14 bases in the middle. CDR1 is MNHEY, CDR2 SMNVEV, per germline (reference sequence).

This clonotype was picked up a small number of times. The V call is TRBV28, the J call TRBJ2-7; TRBD1 aligns across 8 bases. Germline V CDR1 and CDR2: MDHEN, SYDVKM. J was trimmed by 5 bases and V by 6 bases; bases with no gene match: 9. The CDR3 is 14 residues long. The CDR3 region is CASRGAGGRHEQYF. The CDR3 coding sequence is TGTGCCAGCAGGGGTGCAGGGGGCCGGCACGAGCAGTACTTC.

This clonotype occurred many times. The chain links TRBV5-6 to TRBJ2-1; 13 bases match TRBD2. CDR1 is SGHDT, CDR2 YYEEEE, per germline. J gave up 4 bases and V 4 bases, and 8 bases lay outside the gene matches. The CDR3 consists of 17 residues. CDR3 region: CASSPGLAGDFYNEQFF. The CDR3 coding sequence is TGTGCCAGCAGCCCTGGACTAGCGGGAGACTTTTACAATGAGCAGTTCTTC.

This clonotype has at least ten counts. The V and J genes are TRBV7-8 and TRBJ1-6; D perhaps matches TRBD1 (5 bases). This CDR3 has 15 residues. Per germline, CDR1 SGHVS and CDR2 FQNEAQ. V lost 5 bases to trimming and J lost 10 bases, with 18 bases between them. The CDR3, as DNA: TGTGCCAGCAGCCCGCCAGAGGGGAGGCGGTCACCCCTCCACTTT. Protein product: CASSPPEGRRSPLHF.

This clonotype was counted many times. The chain joins TRBV28 to TRBJ2-7; tentative D call: TRBD2 (7 bases). The length of the CDR3 is 15 residues. The germline V gene encodes CDR1 MDHEN and CDR2 SYDVKM. V was clipped by 6 bases and J by 2 bases, with 17 bases between them. This chain's CDR3 is CASSWGGAPTYEQYF. The CDR3 DNA reads as TGTGCCAGCAGCTGGGGGGGGGCCCCGACCTACGAGCAGTACTTC.

This clonotype was picked up many times. The chain is built from TRBV20-1 and TRBJ1-6; possibly TRBD1 for D (5 bases). The CDR3 length is 16 residues. Trimming removed 5 bases at V and 6 bases at J, with 20 bases between. In germline, CDR1 is DFQATT, CDR2 SNEGSKA (reference sequence). The DNA of the CDR3 is TGCAGTGCTGAGTCGATGGGTGACAGACCTAATTCACCCCTCCACTTT. Translating it yields CSAESMGDRPNSPLHF.

This clonotype was counted ten times or more. This rearrangement joins TRBV7-9 to TRBJ2-7; TRBD1 agrees at 7 bases. With 4 bases clipped from V and 5 bases from J, the junction kept 8 bases outside the gene matches. This CDR3 has 14 residues. Germline CDR1 SEHNR, CDR2 FQNEAQ (reference sequence). CDR3 sequence: CASSSGGRRDEQYF. Here the CDR3 DNA reads TGTGCCAGCAGCTCAGGGGGTAGACGGGACGAGCAGTACTTC.

This clonotype was observed at least ten times. The chain is built from TRBV28 and TRBJ1-1; D remains unclear. In germline, CDR1 is MDHEN, CDR2 SYDVKM. The CDR3 is 12 residues long. The germline V and J ends were trimmed by 6 bases and 9 bases, with 14 bases remaining between them. CDR3 loop: CASRAPPLQAFF. The CDR3 DNA is TGTGCCAGCAGGGCCCCCCCCTTGCAAGCTTTCTTT.

This clonotype came up many times. V gene TRBV9 combines with J gene TRBJ1-1, with D hard to call. Looked up from germline, CDR1 is SGDLS and CDR2 is YYNGEE. The CDR3 extends over 13 amino acids. V lost 0 bases, J lost 1 base, and 4 bases lay in between. This CDR3 reads CASSVDQNTEAFF. The DNA for the CDR3 is TGTGCCAGCAGCGTAGACCAGAACACTGAAGCTTTCTTT.

The rearrangement links TRBV6-2 or TRBV6-3 to TRBJ2-1, with TRBD2 matching over 7 bases. V shed 6 bases and J 1 base; nucleotides not matched to a gene: 12. The CDR3 runs to 17 residues. CDR1 and CDR2 from the germline V gene are MNHEY and SVGEGT. Here the CDR3 reads CASRTLDAGDSYNEQFF. For the CDR3, the DNA is TGTGCCAGCAGGACATTAGACGCGGGAGATTCCTACAATGAGCAGTTCTTC.

The chain combines TRBV21-1 with TRBJ1-1. TRBV21-1 is a listed pseudogene. CDR3 size: 14 residues. DNA of the CDR3: TGTGCCAGCAGCAAAAGTGCGGCAATGGGGAAGGCTTTCTTT. It encodes CASSKSAAMGKAFF.

This clonotype showed up just a few times. V is TRBV12-3 or TRBV12-4 and J is TRBJ2-6; D may be TRBD1 (6 bases). The CDR3 is 15 amino acids. Trimming pared 8 bases from V and 2 bases from J, leaving 13 bases between. The DNA of the CDR3 is TGTGCCAGCGACCTCTCAGGGGCTGGGGCCAACGTCCTGACTTTC. Its translation is CASDLSGAGANVLTF.

This clonotype has a count of ten or more. The J gene is TRBJ2-7, the V gene TRBV7-2; a possible D gene is TRBD1 (5 bases). Germline values: CDR1 SGHTA, CDR2 FQGNSA. The length of the CDR3 is 14 residues. The germline V and J ends were trimmed by 5 bases and 5 bases, with 16 bases remaining between them. This CDR3 is CASSKQAAGNEQYF. DNA of the CDR3: TGTGCCAGCAGCAAGCAGGCGGCAGGGAACGAGCAGTACTTC.

Only a few counts were recorded for this clonotype. J is TRBJ2-3 and V is TRBV7-9; D gene uncertain. This CDR3 has 15 residues. Germline CDR1 SEHNR, CDR2 FQNEAQ (reference sequence). With 1 base removed from V and 2 bases from J, the gap between germline ends came to 10 bases. The CDR3 DNA follows: TGTGCCAGCAGCTTAGGGTCAGGACCCACAGATACGCAGTATTTT. Encoded protein: CASSLGSGPTDTQYF. Supplemented by reference TRBV7-9 and TRBJ2-3, the full variable domain reads DTGVSQNPRHKITKRGQNVTFRCDPISEHNRLYWYRQTLGQGPEFLTYFQNEAQLEKSRLLSDRFSAERPKGSFSTLEIQRTEQGDSAMYLCASSLGSGPTDTQYFGPGTRLTVL.

There are a few counts of this clonotype. The chain couples TRBV6-2 or TRBV6-3 to TRBJ1-5; 7 bases map to TRBD1. Germline CDR1 and CDR2: MNHEY and SVGEGT. The CDR3 covers 16 residues. Trimming at V came to 4 bases and at J to 4 bases, leaving 10 bases not matched to a gene. The DNA of the CDR3 is TGTGCCAGCAGTTCAATATACGGGACAGCAAATCAGCCCCAGCATTTT. Residues: CASSSIYGTANQPQHF.

The chain combines TRBV27 with TRBJ1-2; 10 nucleotides agree with TRBD1. Germline CDR1 MNHEY, CDR2 SMNVEV (reference sequence). The CDR3 runs 17 residues. V lost 4 bases to trimming and J lost 0 bases; unmatched junction nucleotides: 8. Here the CDR3 reads CASSSRTGGRPNYGYTF. The DNA of the CDR3 is TGTGCCAGCAGTTCCAGGACAGGGGGGAGACCTAACTATGGCTACACCTTC.

This clonotype appeared many times. The V call is TRBV10-3, the J call TRBJ2-4, with D perhaps matching TRBD2 (5 bases). Germline V CDR1 and CDR2: ENHRY, SYGVKD. The ends were cut back, 8 bases at V and 8 bases at J, with 19 bases in the middle. The CDR3 runs to 14 residues. CDR3 sequence reads: CAIWTGSGVDIQYF. CDR3 in DNA: TGTGCCATCTGGACTGGCTCCGGGGTAGACATTCAGTACTTC.

The sample holds a few counts of this clonotype. CDR3 sequence reads: CASNSGYSTDTQYF. The CDR3 bases are TGTGCCAGCAATTCCGGATATAGCACAGATACGCAGTATTTT. V usage is TRBV9 and J usage is TRBJ2-3, with no clear D. CDR3 length: 14 amino acids. With 6 bases removed from V and 0 bases from J, the gap between germline ends came to 11 bases. Per the germline V gene, CDR1 is SGDLS and CDR2 is YYNGEE.

This clonotype was found many times. The gene calls are TRBV28 and TRBJ1-2; D is undetermined. Trimming cost V 4 bases and J 4 bases, with 13 bases left between them. Germline V lookup: CDR1 MDHEN, CDR2 SYDVKM. The CDR3 spans 14 residues. The CDR3 DNA sequence: TGTGCCAGCAGTTCCCGGAACGGTCCCTATGGCTACACCTTC. Translated: CASSSRNGPYGYTF.

In its sample, this clonotype was seen many times. V gene TRBV30 combines with J gene TRBJ1-5, with no clear D. This CDR3 has 12 residues. V was clipped by 3 bases and J by 9 bases, with 12 bases between them. Germline CDR1 GTSNPN, CDR2 SVGIG (reference sequence). CDR3 DNA: TGTGCCTGGAGGGGGAGTATCGGGCCCCAGCATTTT. Translation gives CAWRGSIGPQHF. Full variable domain (rest looked up from reference TRBV30 and TRBJ1-5): SQTIHQWPATLVQPVGSPLSLECTVEGTSNPNLYWYRQAAGRGLQLLFYSVGIGQISSEVPQNLSASRPQDRQFILSSKKLLLSDSGFYLCAWRGSIGPQHFGDGTRLSIL.